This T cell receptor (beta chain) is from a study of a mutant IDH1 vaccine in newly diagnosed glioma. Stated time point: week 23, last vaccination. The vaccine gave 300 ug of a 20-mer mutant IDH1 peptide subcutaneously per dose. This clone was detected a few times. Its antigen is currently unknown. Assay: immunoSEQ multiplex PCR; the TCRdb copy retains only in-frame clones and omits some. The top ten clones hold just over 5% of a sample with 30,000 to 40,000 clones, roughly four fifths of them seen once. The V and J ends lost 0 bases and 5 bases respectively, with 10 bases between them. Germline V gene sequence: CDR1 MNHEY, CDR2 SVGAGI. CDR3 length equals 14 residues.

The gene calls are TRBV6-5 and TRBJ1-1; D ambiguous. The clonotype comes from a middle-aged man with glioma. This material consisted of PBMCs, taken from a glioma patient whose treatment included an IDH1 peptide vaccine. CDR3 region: CASSYSSGYTEAFF. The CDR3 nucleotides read TGTGCCAGCAGTTACTCGTCGGGATATACTGAAGCTTTCTTT.